One sample yielded the 28 T cell receptor beta chains listed below, sequenced in a study of metastatic and nonmetastatic thyroid tumors. TCRdb re-clonotyped the PCR reads through MiXCR. The table has 25,000 to 30,000 clones, 20% to 25% seen once. None of the patients had undergone any treatment ahead of thyroid surgery. Sequencing used blood. The receptor set was obtained from a male donor with papillary thyroid cancer or a benign thyroid nodule (not recorded which). Some clones in this sample may be carry-over from other donors' samples.

CDR3 amino acids: CASSPPRASTDTQYF. For the CDR3, the DNA is TGTGCCAGCTCACCACCACGCGCTAGCACAGATACGCAGTATTTT. The J gene is TRBJ2-3, the V gene TRBV18; D gene ambiguous. V shed 0 bases and J shed 0 bases, with 7 bases lying between them. CDR3 length: 15 amino acids. Germline assignment: CDR1 KGHSH and CDR2 LQKENI.

In regard to this clone: One end of the junction is discordant with germline, which a read error may explain. The genes are TRBV6-1 and TRBJ2-6; D is undetermined. Germline V gives CDR1 MNHNS, CDR2 SASEGT. This CDR3 is 13 amino acids long. The CDR3 DNA is TGTGCCAGCCTGACTCTGTGGGCCCACGTCCTGACTTTC. This translates into CASLTLWAHVLTF.

Worth noting for this clone: Likely a read error: the CDR3 ends without its conserved phenylalanine or tryptophan. This sequence joins TRBV5-1 and TRBJ2-2; a possible D gene is TRBD2 (5 bases). The germline V gene has CDR1 SGHRS and CDR2 YFSETQ. This CDR3 has 14 residues. The CDR3 is CASSSAANTGELFS. The CDR3 DNA follows: TGCGCCAGCAGCTCCGCAGCGAACACCGGGGAACTGTTTTCT.

CDR3 in DNA: TGTGCCAGCCACTTGGGGGGGGGAGAAAAACTGTTTTTT. The encoded protein is CASHLGGGEKLFF. V is TRBV6-1 and J is TRBJ1-4; TRBD1 is a possible D gene (5 bases). The CDR3 consists of 13 residues. Trimming stripped 8 bases from V and 8 bases from J, with 15 bases between. Germline V gene lookup returns CDR1 MNHNS and CDR2 SASEGT.

At least ten counts were recorded for this clone. In DNA form, the CDR3 reads TGCAGTGCTAGAATAGGGGTTGGCGAGCAGTACTTC. This sequence encodes CSARIGVGEQYF. The rearrangement joins TRBV20-1 to TRBJ2-7, with D maybe TRBD1 (5 bases). CDR3 size: 12 residues. V lost 2 bases and J 6 bases, leaving 11 bases between the germline ends. Looked up from germline, CDR1 is DFQATT and CDR2 is SNEGSKA (reference sequence).

About this clone itself: Being one base from a much bigger clone, this may be a read error. V is TRBV2 and J is TRBJ2-4; 8 nucleotides match TRBD2. Germline V gene lookup returns CDR1 SNHLY and CDR2 FYNNEI. The CDR3 is 14 amino acids. V was clipped by 10 bases and J by 13 bases; unmatched bases: 18. The CDR3 coding sequence is TGTGCCACCAGCGAATCCGGCCGGGGGGGTGAGCAGTACTTC. This codes for CATSESGRGGEQYF.

This clone has ten or more counts. The V call is TRBV20-1, the J call TRBJ2-1; 10 bases map to TRBD2. Germline CDR1 reads DFQATT; CDR2 reads SNEGSKA (reference sequence). J gave up 9 bases and V 6 bases, and 14 bases lay outside the gene matches. The CDR3 totals 15 residues. The DNA of the CDR3 is TGCAGTGCCCCCGACCGACTAGCGGGTGATCCTGAGCAGTTCTTC. The encoded protein is CSAPDRLAGDPEQFF.

Turning to this clone: The CDR3 ends on some other residue instead of the conserved phenylalanine or tryptophan, so this is likely a read error. The V call is TRBV10-2, the J call TRBJ2-7; 12 bases are shared with TRBD1. This CDR3 has 15 residues. Germline-derived CDR1 and CDR2 are WSHSY and SAAADI. For the CDR3, the DNA is TGTGCCAGCAGTGAACCGGGACAGGGGGCGACGGAGCAGTACCTC. It specifies CASSEPGQGATEQYL.

The sample holds many counts of this clone. A clone one base away is much larger, so this may be a read error. J is TRBJ2-3 and V is TRBV20-1; D remains ambiguous. The CDR3 has 13 residues. Trimming removed 1 base from V and 6 bases from J, with 11 bases in between. Germline V lookup: CDR1 DFQATT, CDR2 SNEGSKA (reference sequence). CDR3 bases: TGCAGTGCTAGAGGTCCCTATGGGGATACGCAGTATTTT. This translates into CSARGPYGDTQYF.

This clone was picked up many times. The chain uses TRBV6-1 and TRBJ1-3; TRBD1 might be the D (6 bases). The CDR3 loop spans 14 amino acids. In germline, CDR1 is MNHNS, CDR2 SASEGT. V was shortened by 6 bases and J by 4 bases, with 13 bases between the two germline ends. CDR3 amino acids: CASSLQGIGNTIYF. The CDR3 DNA sequence: TGTGCCAGCAGCTTACAGGGAATCGGAAACACCATATATTTT.

On this clone: It may be a read error: a sequence one base away is much more abundant. Other DNA sequences in this sample translate to the same CDR3. The gene calls are TRBV29-1 and TRBJ1-1; maybe TRBD1 (6 bases). The CDR3 is made up of 13 amino acids. The germline V gene has CDR1 SQVTM and CDR2 ANQGSEA. CDR3 in amino acids: CSASTGTNTEAFF. The CDR3, as DNA: TGCAGCGCCTCGACAGGAACGAACACTGAGGCTTTCTTT.

This clone was counted at least ten times. A read error may produce the germline difference seen at one junction end. J is TRBJ1-2 and V is TRBV18; 8 nucleotides agree with TRBD1. There are 13 residues in the CDR3. CDR1 and CDR2 (germline): KGHSH, LQKENI. The CDR3 here is CAGSPDRGYGYTF. The CDR3 bases are TGTGCCGGCTCACCTGACAGGGGTTATGGCTACACCTTC.

This clone showed up many times. V gene TRBV5-1 combines with J gene TRBJ2-3, with 8 bases matching TRBD2. V dropped 4 bases and J dropped 3; count of bases not matched to a gene: 7. CDR3 length: 15 amino acids. Germline CDR1 reads SGHRS; CDR2 reads YFSETQ. The CDR3 protein is CASSPVAGRTDTQYF. CDR3 nucleotides: TGCGCCAGCAGCCCCGTAGCGGGGAGGACAGATACGCAGTATTTT.

This clone was detected many times. V and J are TRBV28 and TRBJ2-7, with D perhaps TRBD1 (5 bases). This CDR3 contains 13 residues. Germline V gene data show CDR1 as MDHEN and CDR2 as SYDVKM. Trimming took off 5 bases at V and 1 base at J, with 9 bases between the two ends. The CDR3, as DNA: TGTGCCAGCAGTGCACAGGTTTCCTACGAGCAGTACTTC. It codes for CASSAQVSYEQYF.

By sample fraction, this clone is large (0.1 to 1%). CDR3 sequence reads: CASLMRGPGDEQYF. The CDR3 DNA reads TGTGCCAGCCTGATGAGGGGGCCGGGGGACGAGCAGTACTTC. The chain has TRBV28 and TRBJ2-7, with a possible D match to TRBD1 (7 bases). Per germline, CDR1 MDHEN and CDR2 SYDVKM. The CDR3 loop spans 14 amino acids. Trimming removed 8 bases from V and 5 bases from J, with 19 bases in between.

This clone was seen many times. The same CDR3 can be traced to other DNA sequences in this sample. V is TRBV5-4 and J is TRBJ2-2, with D perhaps TRBD2 (5 bases). The germline V gene has CDR1 SGHNT and CDR2 YYREEE (reference sequence). The V and J ends lost 3 bases and 6 bases respectively, with 15 bases between them. The CDR3 is 15 residues long. This CDR3 reads CASSSSRGYSGELFF. The DNA of the CDR3 is TGTGCCAGCAGCTCCTCCCGAGGGTACTCCGGGGAGCTGTTTTTT.

This clone was picked up one time. The junction shows a germline mismatch at one end, possibly a read error. The chain couples TRBV9 to TRBJ2-7; a weak D match, TRBD1 (5 bases). The CDR3 contains 17 residues. Germline CDR1 reads SGDLS; CDR2 reads YYNGEE. The CDR3 spells CASSASPTVRSFGERYF. The CDR3 coding sequence is TGTGCCAGCAGCGCCAGCCCGACAGTGAGGTCTTTCGGCGAGCGGTACTTC.

This clone was detected ten times or more. The gene calls are TRBV2 and TRBJ1-2, with a weak D call TRBD1 (5 bases). Germline CDR1 SNHLY, CDR2 FYNNEI. The V end was cut by 0 bases, the J end by 5 bases, with 10 bases between. The CDR3 spans 14 residues. CDR3 in DNA: TGTGCCAGCAGTGAAGCCGAGGGGAATTATGGCTACACCTTC. As protein: CASSEAEGNYGYTF.

The chain employs TRBV2 and TRBJ1-5; D is undetermined. Trimming shortened V by 2 bases and J by 10 bases, and 18 bases separated the two germline ends. CDR1 is SNHLY, CDR2 FYNNEI, per germline. CDR3 length: 15 residues. CDR3 DNA: TGTGCCAGCAGTGAAAGTCAGATTGGCAATCTACCCCAGCATTTT. This sequence encodes CASSESQIGNLPQHF.

This clone was picked up many times. This sequence joins TRBV28 and TRBJ1-2, with a possible D match to TRBD1 (5 bases). The CDR3 has 16 residues. The V gene lost 3 bases and the J gene lost 7 bases, with 21 bases spanning the gap. Germline V gene sequence: CDR1 MDHEN, CDR2 SYDVKM. CDR3 sequence: CASSFVSTRVGGGYTF. CDR3 DNA: TGTGCCAGCAGTTTTGTGTCGACCAGGGTCGGCGGTGGCTACACCTTC.

This clone was counted ten times or more. The J gene is TRBJ2-5, the V gene TRBV25-1; D call uncertain. This CDR3 has 11 residues. Germline CDR1 MGHDK, CDR2 SYGVNS. V gave up 4 bases and J gave up 3 bases, with 3 bases separating them. The CDR3 loop is CASSVKETQYF. The CDR3 nucleotides are TGTGCCAGCAGTGTAAAAGAGACCCAGTACTTC.

This clone was picked up many times. J is TRBJ1-2 and V is TRBV27; 8 bases agree with TRBD1. The CDR3 has 14 amino acids. J lost 8 bases, V lost 4 bases, and 9 bases had no gene match. Germline V lookup: CDR1 MNHEY, CDR2 SMNVEV (reference sequence). The CDR3 DNA is TGTGCCAGCAGTTCCCAAGACAGGGGTTACGGCTACACCTTC. Amino acid sequence: CASSSQDRGYGYTF.

The table lists this clone with many counts. Distinct nucleotide sequences in the sample also encode this CDR3. The chain is built from TRBV7-2 and TRBJ1-4, with TRBD1 as a possible D gene (5 bases). CDR1 is SGHTA, CDR2 FQGNSA, per germline. The CDR3 runs to 15 residues. V lost 1 base and J lost 4, with 10 bases in between. CDR3 nucleotides: TGTGCCAGCAGCTTAGGCGGGGGACTTAATGAAAAACTGTTTTTT. Its translation: CASSLGGGLNEKLFF. Together with reference TRBV7-2 and TRBJ1-4, the CDR3 gives the full variable domain: GAGVSQSPSNKVTEKGKDVELRCDPISGHTALYWYRQSLGQGLEFLIYFQGNSAPDKSGLPSDRFSAERTGGSVSTLTIQRTQQEDSAVYLCASSLGGGLNEKLFFGSGTQLSVL.

This clone has at least ten counts. The J gene is TRBJ2-5, the V gene TRBV25-1, with 8 bases matching TRBD1. Unmatched junction bases numbered 10, after V lost 3 bases and J lost 4 bases. Germline assignment: CDR1 MGHDK and CDR2 SYGVNS. This CDR3 comprises 16 residues. CDR3: CASSDKDRVKGETQYF. The CDR3 nucleotides read TGTGCCAGCAGTGATAAGGACAGGGTGAAGGGAGAGACCCAGTACTTC.

Ten or more counts support this clone. The V and J genes are TRBV6-1 and TRBJ2-7; unclear D gene. The CDR3 length is 16 residues. V was trimmed by 4 bases and J by 0 bases, leaving 16 bases between them. Per the germline V gene, CDR1 is MNHNS and CDR2 is SASEGT. The CDR3 DNA reads as TGTGCCAGCAGTGTAAGCAGCGCAAGGAGCTCCTACGAGCAGTACTTC. It is translated as CASSVSSARSSYEQYF.

This clone was detected ten times or more. The sample contains more than one DNA sequence encoding this CDR3. The genes are TRBV5-1 and TRBJ1-1, with D perhaps matching TRBD1 (6 bases). This CDR3 region has 15 residues. V dropped 6 bases and J dropped 6 bases, with 21 bases sitting between them. CDR1 and CDR2 from the germline V gene are SGHRS and YFSETQ. The CDR3 spells CASNSRGGGEAEAFF. The CDR3 region has the DNA TGCGCCAGCAACTCAAGGGGCGGGGGCGAGGCTGAAGCTTTCTTT.

In its sample, this clone was seen many times. This chain uses TRBV6-1 with TRBJ2-7; no firm D call. The V end lost 6 bases, the J end lost 3 bases, and 21 bases lay between the germline ends. Germline CDR1 reads MNHNS; CDR2 reads SASEGT. CDR3 size: 16 residues. CDR3 sequence (DNA): TGTGCCAGCAGACGAGGCCTGACTCCTTACCTCTACGAGCAGTACTTC. Protein: CASRRGLTPYLYEQYF.

This clone occurred many times. The chain uses TRBV5-5 and TRBJ2-5; D perhaps matches TRBD2 (5 bases). V was cut by 2 bases and J by 7 bases, with 18 bases left in between. The CDR3 is 15 amino acids. Looked up from germline, CDR1 is SGHKS and CDR2 is YYEKEE (reference sequence). In DNA, the CDR3 is TGTGCCAGCAGCTTTATCCAGCGGCCTACGGGGACCCAGTACTTC. Translation gives CASSFIQRPTGTQYF.